A selection of T cell receptor beta chains follows, all from one sample in a study of blood T cell repertoires in COVID-19. The table came from immunoSEQ multiplex PCR; TCRdb's copy has only in-frame clones and leaves some out. The table has around 190,000 clones, roughly 91% seen once; the top ten hold 3.5% to 4.5%. Source material: peripheral blood. All receptors come from a human donor in a cohort sampled during active COVID-19. The CDR3 runs from the conserved cysteine through the conserved F or W. D genes are given only for firm matches. Size is omitted from some rows. Given values are once, few, many or a class for expanded clones.

TRBJ2-1	TRBV30	TRBD2	.	TGTGCCTGGAGTGGGGGACTAGTTGGCGCTGAGCAGTTCTTC	CAWSGGLVGAEQFF
TRBJ1-6	TRBV5-1	.	.	TGCGCCAGCAGCTTACAGGGAGATAATTCACCCCTCCACTTT	CASSLQGDNSPLHF
TRBJ2-7	TRBV3-1/TRBV3-2	TRBD1	.	TGTGCCAGCAGCCAAGTTGGGACAGGCTACGAGCAGTACTTC	CASSQVGTGYEQYF
TRBJ1-2	TRBV5-1	TRBD1	.	TGCGCCAGCAGCTTGGCCTGGGGACAGGACTATGGCTACACCTTC	CASSLAWGQDYGYTF
TRBJ1-2	TRBV6-2/TRBV6-3	TRBD1	once	TGTGCCAGCAGTTACGAGGGACAGGGACTACTCTATGGCTACACCTTC	CASSYEGQGLLYGYTF
TRBJ1-2	TRBV5-3	TRBD1	.	TGTGCCAGAAGCTCATGCGTTCAACGGACAGGGGGCCATGGCTACACCTTC	CARSSCVQRTGGHGYTF
TRBJ1-6	TRBV7-2	TRBD1	.	TGTGCCAGCAGCCAGGACAGGGGACGTAATTCACCCCTCCACTTT	CASSQDRGRNSPLHF
TRBJ1-3	TRBV19	.	.	TGTGCCAGTAGTATAGAACCAGTGGGGACAAACACTGGAAACACCATATATTTT	CASSIEPVGTNTGNTIYF
TRBJ2-3	TRBV9	TRBD1	.	TGTGCCAGCAGCGTAGGACAGGGCGCAGGTGGAGATACGCAGTATTTT	CASSVGQGAGGDTQYF
TRBJ2-4	TRBV4-3	.	.	TGCGCCAGCAGCCAAGATTCGGCAGGGGAGAGCATTCAGTACTTC	CASSQDSAGESIQYF
TRBJ2-5	TRBV5-4	TRBD2	.	TGTGCCAGCAGCTCCGGACTAGCGGGAGGGAATCAAGAGACCCAGTACTTC	CASSSGLAGGNQETQYF
TRBJ2-5	TRBV6-5	.	.	TGTGCCAGCAGGACGCGGGAGACCCAGTACTTC	CASRTRETQYF
TRBJ2-7	TRBV27	TRBD2	.	TGTGCCAGCAGTCCCCAAGCGGGAGGGTCGGGCGAGCAGTACTTC	CASSPQAGGSGEQYF
TRBJ2-2	TRBV7-2	.	.	TGTGCCAGCAGCAAACCCGGGAAAAACACCGGGGAGCTGTTTTTT	CASSKPGKNTGELFF
TRBJ1-1	TRBV19	TRBD1	.	TGTGCCAGTGACCACAGGGGGAACACTGAAGCTTTCTTT	CASDHRGNTEAFF
TRBJ1-5	TRBV6-2/TRBV6-3	TRBD1	.	TGTGCCAGCAGTTACAAGACAGGGGACCCTTCGAAGAAAAGCAATCAGCCCCAGCATTTT	CASSYKTGDPSKKSNQPQHF
TRBJ2-5	TRBV19	TRBD1	.	TGTGCCAGTAGTATAGTAGGGGGCATGGGAGAGACCCAGTACTTC	CASSIVGGMGETQYF
TRBJ2-1	TRBV5-1	.	.	TGCGCCAGCAGCTTGTCAGGGGCGACCTCCTACAATGAGCAGTTCTTC	CASSLSGATSYNEQFF
TRBJ1-1	TRBV9	TRBD1	.	TGTGCCAGCAGCGAGGGACAGCCCCTCGGTAATACTGAAGCTTTCTTT	CASSEGQPLGNTEAFF
TRBJ2-5	TRBV9	TRBD2	.	TGTGCCAGCAGCGTTGGGACTAGCGGGTCCCGGCGGGAGACCCAGTACTTC	CASSVGTSGSRRETQYF
TRBJ2-1	TRBV2	.	.	TGTGCCAGCAGCCCTTACAATGAGCAGTTCTTC	CASSPYNEQFF
TRBJ2-7	TRBV18	TRBD2	.	TGTGCCAGCTCACCAAGCAGACTAGCCTCTCTGGAGCAGTACTTC	CASSPSRLASLEQYF
TRBJ2-7	TRBV4-3	TRBD1	.	TGCGCCAGCAGCCAAGAGGGGTTTGAGGGGGCGGAAGAGCAGTACTTC	CASSQEGFEGAEEQYF
TRBJ2-7	TRBV3-1/TRBV3-2	TRBD2	.	TGTGCCAGCAGCCCGACACACACTAGCGGCTCCTACGAGCAGTACTTC	CASSPTHTSGSYEQYF
TRBJ2-1	TRBV6-2/TRBV6-3	TRBD2	.	TGTGCCAGCAGTTACTCGACTACGGGACTAGCGGTTTACAATGAGCAGTTCTTC	CASSYSTTGLAVYNEQFF
TRBJ2-1	TRBV5-5	.	.	TGTGCCAGCAGCTTGGGGGCGGGACAGAACAACAATGAGCAGTTCTTC	CASSLGAGQNNNEQFF
TRBJ2-7	TRBV4-1	TRBD1	.	TGCGCCAGCAGCCAAGAGGGGGGACAGGGATACGAGCAGTACTTC	CASSQEGGQGYEQYF
TRBJ1-1	TRBV7-2	.	.	TGTGCCAGCAGCGTTGGGGGGGGCCACACTGAAGCTTTCTTT	CASSVGGGHTEAFF
TRBJ2-7	TRBV9	.	once	TGTGCCAGCAGCAGGGACAATTCCTACGAGCAGTACTTC	CASSRDNSYEQYF
TRBJ1-4	TRBV7-9	.	.	TGTGCCAGCTCCGGGGGAATTAATGAAAAACTGTTTTTT	CASSGGINEKLFF
TRBJ2-1	TRBV5-1	TRBD2	once	TGCGCCAGCAGCCGACAAGCGGGGGAGGGGAATGAGCAGTTCTTC	CASSRQAGEGNEQFF
TRBJ1-2	TRBV2	.	.	TGTGCCAGCAGTGAAGGGATGGGGAGATGGAGTGGCTACACCTTC	CASSEGMGRWSGYTF
TRBJ2-6	TRBV5-1	TRBD1	.	TGCGCCAGCAGCCCGAACAGGGGTGGTGGGGCCAACGTCCTGACTTTC	CASSPNRGGGANVLTF
TRBJ1-2	TRBV5-6	.	.	TGTGCCAGCAGCTTGATGCAGGGGCGGTCTGGCTACACCTTC	CASSLMQGRSGYTF
TRBJ1-4	TRBV30	.	.	TGTGCCTCCCGTTGGGGGCGGGCTAATGAAAAACTGTTTTTT	CASRWGRANEKLFF
TRBJ1-4	TRBV7-2	TRBD1	.	TGTGCCAGCAGCTTAGACGGGACAGGCAATGAAAAACTGTTTTTT	CASSLDGTGNEKLFF
TRBJ2-1	TRBV18	TRBD2	.	TGTGCCAGCTCACCAGGACTAGCGGGCAATGAGCAGTTCTTC	CASSPGLAGNEQFF
TRBJ1-3	TRBV16	TRBD1	.	TGTGCCAGCACGACACGACAGGGAGGAAACACCATATATTTT	CASTTRQGGNTIYF
TRBJ2-7	TRBV3-1/TRBV3-2	TRBD2	.	TGTGCCAGCAGCGATACCGGACTAGCGGGAGCATGGGAGGTATTC	CASSDTGLAGAWEVF
TRBJ2-3	TRBV19	.	once	TGTGCCAGTAGGAGTAGGCGGACCGCGGGAGATACGCAGTATTTT	CASRSRRTAGDTQYF
TRBJ2-7	TRBV5-5	TRBD2	.	TGTGCCAGCAGCTTGACTAGCGGGAGCGAGCAGTACTTC	CASSLTSGSEQYF
TRBJ2-7	TRBV25-1	TRBD1	many	TGTGCCAGCAGTTTCACAGGGGATACGGGCGAGCAGTACTTC	CASSFTGDTGEQYF
TRBJ2-1	TRBV6-5	.	.	TGTGCCAGCACCGTCGGAGGGAAAAATGAGCAGTTCTTC	CASTVGGKNEQFF
TRBJ1-5	TRBV10-3	TRBD1	few	TGTGCCATCAGTGAGTCTGAAGGAGGGGGCGATCAGCCCCAGCATTTT	CAISESEGGGDQPQHF
TRBJ2-7	TRBV12-3/TRBV12-4	.	.	TGTGCCAGCACCGACAGTTCCTCCTACGAGCAGTACTTC	CASTDSSSYEQYF
TRBJ2-1	TRBV6-6	TRBD2	.	TGTGCCAGCACCAACCCTCTAGCGGGGGGCTACAATGAGCAGTTCTTC	CASTNPLAGGYNEQFF
TRBJ1-1	TRBV5-1	.	.	TGCGCCAGCAGCATGGACAGTCGTGGCACTGAAGCTTTCTTT	CASSMDSRGTEAFF
TRBJ1-1	TRBV2	.	.	TGTGCCAGCAGTGGGGGAACTGGACGGGGGAACACTGAAGCTTTCTTT	CASSGGTGRGNTEAFF
TRBJ2-5	TRBV5-1	TRBD1	few	TGCGCCAGCAGCCCAGACAGGGTAGGACAAGAGACCCAGTACTTC	CASSPDRVGQETQYF
TRBJ2-3	TRBV12-3/TRBV12-4	.	once	TGTGCCAGCAGACCGAGCACGACAGATACGCAGTATTTT	CASRPSTTDTQYF
TRBJ1-2	TRBV7-2	TRBD1	.	TGTGCCAGCAGCGTTGGACAGGGCACTAGGAACTATGGCTACACCTTC	CASSVGQGTRNYGYTF
TRBJ1-4	TRBV30	.	.	TGTGCCTGGGGCATTGCAACTAATGAAAAACTGTTTTTT	CAWGIATNEKLFF
TRBJ1-6	TRBV19	.	.	TGTGCCAGTAGTACCTTAAATTCACCCCTCCACTTT	CASSTLNSPLHF
TRBJ2-5	TRBV5-5	.	.	TGTGCCAGCAGCTTCACCCCGGGGGAGACCCAGTACTTC	CASSFTPGETQYF
TRBJ1-2	TRBV27	.	.	TGTGCCAGCAGTTTCGACAGTCTAGCTAACTATGGCTACACCTTC	CASSFDSLANYGYTF
TRBJ2-7	TRBV13	.	.	TGTGCCAGCGCGGGACTTCACCGCGAGCAGTACTTC	CASAGLHREQYF
TRBJ2-7	TRBV19	TRBD2	many	TGTGCCAGTAGTCCAAGTTTAGCGGGAGTTCGCGAGCAGTACTTC	CASSPSLAGVREQYF
TRBJ2-7	TRBV6-6	.	once	TGTGCCAGCAGTCCGCCCGGGAGAAACTACGAGCAGTACTTC	CASSPPGRNYEQYF
TRBJ2-7	TRBV5-4	TRBD1	.	TGTGCCAGCAGCTTGGGCCAGGGGGCTTCCTACGAGCAGTACTTC	CASSLGQGASYEQYF
TRBJ1-1	TRBV20-1	.	.	TGCAGTGCGGAGAGGTACACTGAAGCTTTCTTT	CSAERYTEAFF